These 3 T cell receptor beta chains were all obtained from the same sample, sequenced in a study of T cell responses to AZD1222 COVID-19 vaccine (dated by TCRdb to the early 2020s). In the paper's terms, the time point label means: baseline before first vaccination. The library was built by means of the immunoSEQ multiplex PCR assay. Imported from immuneACCESS, the table was reduced by TCRdb to in-frame sequences with V and J called. These copies leave out some clones; in studies compared against another copy, an unresolved V gene accounts for under half, and the cause of the remainder is not known. The sample has over 95,000 clones on record, around nine tenths of them singletons. Together, the top ten hold 12% of the sample. The sample was peripheral blood, taken on day 0 of AZD1222 vaccination. All receptors come from an adult in good health.

This clone was picked up one time. This chain joins TRBV6-5 and TRBJ1-6; D is unresolved. This CDR3 is 12 amino acids long. Germline V CDR1 and CDR2: MNHEY, SVGAGI. Deletions cut 8 bases from V and 8 bases from J, with 10 bases between. CDR3 sequence: CASSSGDSPLHF. In nucleotides, the CDR3 is TGTGCCAGCTCAAGTGGGGATTCACCCCTCCACTTT.

This chain links TRBV16 with TRBJ2-7, with a possible D match to TRBD1 (5 bases). The CDR3 is made up of 14 amino acids. Germline lookup yields CDR1 KGHSY and CDR2 FQNENV. Trimming left V 2 bases short and J 2 bases short, with 10 bases between. The CDR3 loop is CASSQRSGPYEQYF. CDR3 sequence (DNA): TGTGCCAGCAGCCAACGGTCAGGGCCCTACGAGCAGTACTTC.

With regard to this clone: Other DNA sequences within the sample encode an identical CDR3. This chain links TRBV28 with TRBJ1-1, with D perhaps matching TRBD1 (5 bases). The CDR3 contains 12 residues. CDR1 is MDHEN, CDR2 SYDVKM, per germline. V was pared by 7 bases and J by 3 bases, with 9 bases between. The CDR3 region has the DNA TGTGCCAGCACTTCAGGGCACACTGAAGCTTTCTTT. Translation: CASTSGHTEAFF. Full variable domain (rest looked up from reference TRBV28 and TRBJ1-1): DVKVTQSSRYLVKRTGEKVFLECVQDMDHENMFWYRQDPGLGLRLIYFSYDVKMKEKGDIPEGYSVSREKKERFSLILESASTNQTSMYLCASTSGHTEAFFGQGTRLTVV.